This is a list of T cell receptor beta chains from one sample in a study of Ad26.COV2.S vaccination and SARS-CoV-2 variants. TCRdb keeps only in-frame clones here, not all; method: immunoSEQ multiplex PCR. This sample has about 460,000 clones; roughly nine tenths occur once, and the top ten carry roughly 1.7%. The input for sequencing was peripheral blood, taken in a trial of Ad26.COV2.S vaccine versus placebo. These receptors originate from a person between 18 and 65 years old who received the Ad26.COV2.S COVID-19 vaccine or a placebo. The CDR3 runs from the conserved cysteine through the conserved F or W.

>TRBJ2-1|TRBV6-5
CASSYTSGSYNEQFF
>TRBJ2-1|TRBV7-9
CASSLLSSSYNEQFF
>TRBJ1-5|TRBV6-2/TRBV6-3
CASSRGAGRDSNQPQHF
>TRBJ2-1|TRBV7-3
CASSMIGGSGNEQFF
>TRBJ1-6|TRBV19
CASSATGGGNSPLHF
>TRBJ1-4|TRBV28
CASNPEGRGEKLFF
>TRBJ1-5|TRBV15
CATSRDWAGGNQPQHF
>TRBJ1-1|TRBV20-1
CSATIGEAFF
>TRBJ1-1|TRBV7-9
CASSLLGGGGTEAFF
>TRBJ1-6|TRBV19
CASSTAARNNSPLHF
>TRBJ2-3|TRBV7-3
CASSLTPGDTQYF
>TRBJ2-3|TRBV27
CASSLRASDTQYF
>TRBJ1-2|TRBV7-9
CASNVLGTELSYGYTF
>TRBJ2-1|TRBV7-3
CASSSVPGHPYNEQFF
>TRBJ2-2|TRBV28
CASSSYSGRAKAGELFF
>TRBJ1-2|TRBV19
CASRDGVAYTF
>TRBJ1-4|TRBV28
CASSSLGQGREKLFF